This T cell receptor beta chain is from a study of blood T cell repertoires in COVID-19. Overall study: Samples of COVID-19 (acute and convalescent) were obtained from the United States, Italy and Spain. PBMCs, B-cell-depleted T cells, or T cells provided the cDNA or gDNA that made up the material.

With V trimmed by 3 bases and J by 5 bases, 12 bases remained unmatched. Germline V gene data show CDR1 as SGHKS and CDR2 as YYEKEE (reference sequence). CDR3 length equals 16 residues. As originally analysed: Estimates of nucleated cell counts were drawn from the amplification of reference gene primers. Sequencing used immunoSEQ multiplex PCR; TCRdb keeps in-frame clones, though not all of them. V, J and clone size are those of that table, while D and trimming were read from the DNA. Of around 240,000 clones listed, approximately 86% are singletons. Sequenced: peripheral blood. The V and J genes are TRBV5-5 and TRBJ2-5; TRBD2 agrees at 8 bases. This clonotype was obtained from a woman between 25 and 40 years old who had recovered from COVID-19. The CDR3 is CASSSLSGNLRETQYF. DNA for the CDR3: TGTGCCAGCAGCTCCCTTAGCGGGAACCTCCGGGAGACCCAGTACTTC.